This T cell receptor beta chain was identified during a study of human T cells and chemical hapten exposure. CDR1 and CDR2 from the germline V gene are MNHEY and SVGEGT. The V and J ends lost 2 bases and 3 bases, in that order; junction bases with no gene match: 1. The CDR3 sequence is 13 residues long. Time point given: pre-sensitization, week 0. The sample's treatment: therapeutic diphenylcyclopropenone sensitization with weekly scalp DPC. Alopecia patients between 18 and 70 years old and suitable for DPC were used as donors. Original processing notes: Counting gave a median of 95,638 TCRs per sample, with values ranging from about 23,224 to 700,000. One entry per CDR3 protein results from TCRdb running MiXCR on the RACE reads. It is TCRdb's table, rather than the study itself, that gives the V and J calls and clone size. Among more than 300,000 distinct CDR3 sequences listed, less than 6.5% were seen once.

The specimen comprised whole blood, sampled in connection with sensitization to the hapten diphenylcyclopropenone (DPC). The chain is built from TRBV6-2 or TRBV6-3 and TRBJ2-7, with 7 bases matching TRBD2. The sequence was obtained from a woman aged 45-65 years with alopecia areata. Some clones in this sample may be carry-over from other donors' samples. CDR3 nucleotides: TGTGCCAGCAGTTACAGCGGGATCTACGAGCAGTACTTC. It translates to CASSYSGIYEQYF.